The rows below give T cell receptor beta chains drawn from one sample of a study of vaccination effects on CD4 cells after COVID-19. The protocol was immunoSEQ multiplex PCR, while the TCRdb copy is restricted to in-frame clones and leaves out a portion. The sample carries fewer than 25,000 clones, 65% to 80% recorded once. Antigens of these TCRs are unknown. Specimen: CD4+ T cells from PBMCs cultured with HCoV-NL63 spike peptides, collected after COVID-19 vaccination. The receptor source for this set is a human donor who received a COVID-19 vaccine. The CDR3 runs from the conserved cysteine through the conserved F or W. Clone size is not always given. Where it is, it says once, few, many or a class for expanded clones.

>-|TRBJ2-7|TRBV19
CASSRETGLYEQYF
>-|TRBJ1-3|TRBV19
CASSMIRDGNTIYF
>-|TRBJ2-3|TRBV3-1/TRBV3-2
CASSQVAGVTDTQYF
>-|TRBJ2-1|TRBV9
CASSAQGSFYNEQFF
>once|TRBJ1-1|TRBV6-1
CASSEEVLQEAFF
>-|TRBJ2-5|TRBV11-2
CASSYQPHRRPRETQYF
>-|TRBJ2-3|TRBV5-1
CASSLALAGVADTQYF
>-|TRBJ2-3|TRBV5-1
CASSLEDRPRTDTQYF
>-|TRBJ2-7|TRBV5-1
CASSLYAGETYEQYF
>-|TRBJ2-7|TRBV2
CASSQSGLAGAEQYF
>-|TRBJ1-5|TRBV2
CASSDEAGGNQPQHF
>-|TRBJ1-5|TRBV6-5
CASRGRYVGNQPQHF
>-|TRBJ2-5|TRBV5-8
CASSLGLAGGETQYF
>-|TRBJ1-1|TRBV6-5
CASLPPVGSSTEAFF
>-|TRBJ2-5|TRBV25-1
CASIGYQVQETQYF
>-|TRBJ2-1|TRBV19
CASGEDRDFYNEQFF